This TCR beta chain was retrieved from a study of blood T cell repertoires in COVID-19. V was trimmed by 6 bases and J by 1 base, leaving 11 bases between them. Looked up from germline, CDR1 is SGHDT and CDR2 is YYEEEE. The CDR3 contains 14 residues. In the original workflow: Nucleated cell number was recorded as an estimate derived from reference gene primer amplification. Produced via immunoSEQ multiplex PCR; TCRdb's table is partial and in-frame only. V and J calls plus clone size are reproduced from that table; the DNA served to infer D and trimming. The table lists about 150,000 clones, 83% of them singletons. In its sample, this clone was seen once.

The chain uses TRBV5-6 and TRBJ2-4, with TRBD2 as a possible D gene (6 bases). The specimen sequenced was peripheral blood. The sequence was obtained from a woman aged 70-85 years who had recovered from COVID-19. The CDR3 spells CASNTGVAKNIQYF. The CDR3 DNA reads TGTGCCAGCAACACGGGGGTGGCCAAAAACATTCAGTACTTC.